These 27 T cell receptor beta chains originate from one sample sequenced in a study of stem cell transplantation in POMP-related autoinflammatory disease. Some clones are missing from TCRdb's copy, which holds only in-frame ones; the method was immunoSEQ multiplex PCR. The table includes 68,000 or so clones, approximately 91% detected once. The sequencing used CD4+ T cells from PBMCs, collected after stem cell transplantation. The receptor source for this set is a human patient with POMP-related autoinflammation and immune dysregulation (PRAID). Some T cells may be the graft donor's.

The chain employs TRBV5-1 and TRBJ1-1, with D perhaps matching TRBD1 (6 bases). The CDR3 is 14 residues long. V lost 4 bases to trimming and J lost 2 bases, with 12 bases between them. Per germline, CDR1 SGHRS and CDR2 YFSETQ. CDR3 sequence reads: CASSGWGANTEAFF. CDR3 DNA sequence: TGCGCCAGCAGCGGCTGGGGGGCTAACACTGAAGCTTTCTTT.

This sequence joins TRBV28 and TRBJ2-3; 7 bases line up with TRBD1. With 11 bases clipped from V and 2 bases from J, the junction kept 7 bases outside the gene matches. Per the germline V gene, CDR1 is MDHEN and CDR2 is SYDVKM. This CDR3 region has 13 residues. CDR3 DNA: TGTGCCGTCGGACAGGTGGACACAGATACGCAGTATTTT. Its translation is CAVGQVDTDTQYF. Full variable domain (outside the CDR3, taken from reference TRBV28 and TRBJ2-3): DVKVTQSSRYLVKRTGEKVFLECVQDMDHENMFWYRQDPGLGLRLIYFSYDVKMKEKGDIPEGYSVSREKKERFSLILESASTNQTSMYLCAVGQVDTDTQYFGPGTRLTVL.

This clone has more than one count but fewer than ten. V is TRBV6-2 or TRBV6-3 and J is TRBJ2-2; 9 bases match TRBD1. There are 16 residues in the CDR3. CDR1 is MNHEY, CDR2 SVGEGT, per germline. V shed 5 bases, J shed 2 bases, and the junction held 6 bases outside the gene matches. The CDR3 protein is CASSPGTGYNTGELFF. In DNA, the CDR3 is TGTGCCAGCAGTCCCGGGACAGGGTACAACACCGGGGAGCTGTTTTTT.

The chain links TRBV6-5 to TRBJ2-7; 10 nucleotides align to TRBD1. The CDR3 runs to 14 residues. Germline-derived CDR1 and CDR2 are MNHEY and SVGAGI. Losses at the gene ends were 6 bases for V and 1 base for J; bases not matched to a gene: 3. This chain's CDR3 is CASSRTGGSYEQYV. CDR3 bases: TGTGCCAGCAGCCGGACAGGGGGTTCCTACGAGCAGTACGTC.

This chain uses TRBV18 with TRBJ2-5, with a possible D match to TRBD1 (5 bases). The CDR3 is 14 amino acids. The germline V gene has CDR1 KGHSH and CDR2 LQKENI. With 3 bases removed from V and 3 bases from J, the gap between germline ends came to 11 bases. This chain's CDR3 is CASSPSRQKETQYF. In DNA, the CDR3 is TGTGCCAGCTCACCCTCACGACAGAAAGAGACCCAGTACTTC.

This chain uses TRBV5-1 with TRBJ2-5, with D perhaps given as TRBD1 or TRBD2 (5 bases each). The germline CDR1 and CDR2 sequences are SGHRS and YFSETQ. Trimming removed 4 bases from V and 1 base from J, with 14 bases in between. CDR3 size: 15 residues. The chain's CDR3 is CASSPMPGTQETQYF. The DNA of the CDR3 is TGCGCCAGCAGCCCGATGCCAGGGACCCAAGAGACCCAGTACTTC.

This chain uses TRBV18 with TRBJ1-4; 8 nucleotides agree with TRBD1. Germline CDR1 and CDR2: KGHSH and LQKENI. The J segment lost 7 bases and the V segment lost 2 bases, leaving 3 bases of the junction unmatched. This CDR3 has 14 residues. For the CDR3, the DNA is TGTGCCAGCTCACCATTACAGGGGGTTGAAAAACTGTTTTTT. The encoded protein is CASSPLQGVEKLFF. Full variable domain (rest looked up from reference TRBV18 and TRBJ1-4): NAGVMQNPRHLVRRRGQEARLRCSPMKGHSHVYWYRQLPEEGLKFMVYLQKENIIDESGMPKERFSAEFPKEGPSILRIQQVVRGDSAAYFCASSPLQGVEKLFFGSGTQLSVL.

The V and J genes are TRBV3-1 (or the pseudogene TRBV3-2) and TRBJ2-3; 9 positions agree with TRBD2. Germline V lookup: CDR1 LGHDT, CDR2 YNNKEL (reference sequence). The ends lost 4 bases at V and 13 bases at J; junction bases unmatched: 12. This CDR3 spans 14 amino acids. The DNA for the CDR3 is TGTGCCAGCAGCCCCCGGCGGGGGGGCTTTTTGGAGTATTTT. It codes for CASSPRRGGFLEYF.

The CDR3 loop reads CASSQDRAEAFF. The CDR3 nucleotides are TGTGCCAGCAGCCAAGACAGAGCTGAAGCTTTCTTT. The V call is TRBV3-1 (or the pseudogene TRBV3-2), the J call TRBJ1-1; D ambiguous. The CDR3 loop spans 12 amino acids. Germline-derived CDR1 and CDR2 are LGHDT and YNNKEL (reference sequence). The V and J ends lost 0 bases and 6 bases respectively, with 5 bases between them.

The CDR3 DNA is TGTGCCAGCACTCCCGGGACATTCAACCCGGGCGGCTACACCTTC. The encoded protein is CASTPGTFNPGGYTF. The chain links TRBV6-5 to TRBJ1-2, with D perhaps TRBD1 (6 bases). Germline lookup yields CDR1 MNHEY and CDR2 SVGAGI. V dropped 7 bases and J dropped 8 bases, with 23 bases sitting between them. The CDR3 is 15 amino acids.

CDR3 in amino acids: CASSLMGRKEETQYF. DNA for the CDR3: TGCGCCAGCAGCTTGATGGGACGGAAGGAAGAGACCCAGTACTTC. The chain recombines TRBV5-1 with TRBJ2-5, with D possibly being TRBD1 or TRBD2 (5 bases each). The CDR3 has 15 residues. The V end lost 1 base, the J end lost 3 bases, and 13 bases lay between the germline ends. Germline CDR1 and CDR2: SGHRS and YFSETQ.

The rearrangement uses TRBV29-1 and TRBJ2-7; 13 bases are a match to TRBD2. Per the germline V gene, CDR1 is SQVTM and CDR2 is ANQGSEA. The ends lost 4 bases at V and 4 bases at J; junction bases unmatched: 4. The CDR3 extends over 14 amino acids. The CDR3 region has the DNA TGCAGCGTTGTGTCGACTAGCGGGAGGTACGAGCAGTACTTC. Translation: CSVVSTSGRYEQYF.

V usage is TRBV6-6 and J usage is TRBJ1-6, with D hard to call. V was pared by 0 bases and J by 8 bases, with 14 bases between. The length of the CDR3 is 16 residues. CDR1 is MNHNY, CDR2 SVGAGI, per germline (reference sequence). The CDR3 coding sequence is TGTGCCAGCAGTTACTCGGGTTTCCCATCGGATTCACCCCTCCACTTT. This encodes CASSYSGFPSDSPLHF.

The chain has TRBV16 and TRBJ1-3; D unresolved. V lost 6 bases, J lost 0 bases, and 9 bases lay in between. The CDR3 consists of 14 residues. The V gene's germline CDR1 is KGHSY and CDR2 FQNENV. As DNA, the CDR3 is TGTGCCAGCAGTCGATCTTCCTCTGGAAACACCATATATTTT. It translates to CASSRSSSGNTIYF.

CDR3 DNA: TGTGCCAGCAGCCCAGGACAGGGGTGGAATTCACCCCTCCACTTT. Its translation: CASSPGQGWNSPLHF. The chain carries TRBV11-2 and TRBJ1-6, with 9 bases lining up with TRBD1. Germline CDR1 SGHAT, CDR2 FQNNGV. The CDR3 extends over 15 amino acids. V trimming: 5 bases; J trimming: 7 bases; junction bases outside the gene matches: 6.

The chain uses TRBV4-2 and TRBJ2-6; D perhaps matches TRBD2 (6 bases). V was pared by 0 bases and J by 2 bases, with 11 bases between. CDR1 and CDR2 (germline): LGHNA, YNFKEQ. The CDR3 length is 17 residues. DNA for the CDR3: TGTGCCAGCAGCCAAGATTTTGGAGGGACTGGGGCCAACGTCCTGACTTTC. It yields the protein CASSQDFGGTGANVLTF.

V is TRBV7-2 and J is TRBJ2-5; 11 bases agree with TRBD1. Per germline, CDR1 SGHTA and CDR2 FQGNSA. With 4 bases clipped from V and 7 bases from J, the junction kept 8 bases outside the gene matches. The CDR3 has 15 residues. CDR3 sequence reads: CASSWDRGDFGTQYF. The DNA of the CDR3 is TGTGCCAGCAGCTGGGACAGGGGGGACTTTGGGACCCAGTACTTC.

A single count supports this clone. The V call is TRBV15, the J call TRBJ1-5; maybe TRBD1 (5 bases). CDR3 length: 15 amino acids. Trimming stripped 1 base from V and 0 bases from J, with 7 bases between. The germline V gene encodes CDR1 LNHNV and CDR2 YYDKDF (reference sequence). CDR3: CATSRAGFSNQPQHF. CDR3 coding DNA: TGTGCCACCAGCAGAGCAGGGTTTAGCAATCAGCCCCAGCATTTT.

J is TRBJ2-3 and V is TRBV4-1; D may be TRBD2 (5 bases). This CDR3 comprises 13 residues. The germline V gene encodes CDR1 MGHRA and CDR2 YSYEKL. V was trimmed by 4 bases and J by 5 bases, leaving 10 bases between them. The DNA of the CDR3 is TGCGCCAGCAGCCCGAATGCGGGAGATACGCAGTATTTT. Translated: CASSPNAGDTQYF.

The gene calls are TRBV19 and TRBJ2-3, with 12 bases that match TRBD2. This CDR3 comprises 16 residues. Germline CDR1 LNHDA, CDR2 SQIVND (reference sequence). V lost 6 bases to trimming and J lost 6 bases; unmatched junction nucleotides: 10. Here the CDR3 reads CASRTQGLAGRDTQYF. CDR3 in DNA: TGTGCCAGTAGGACACAGGGACTAGCGGGTCGGGATACGCAGTATTTT.

The CDR3 nucleotides read TGTGCCAGCAGCATACGGAACCAAGAGACCCAGTACTTC. Residues: CASSIRNQETQYF. This sequence joins TRBV6-5 and TRBJ2-5; D remains ambiguous. This CDR3 has 13 amino acids. The V gene's germline CDR1 is MNHEY and CDR2 SVGAGI. V shed 6 bases and J shed 0 bases, with 8 bases lying between them.

The sample holds a few counts of this clone. The CDR3 loop reads CASTTDRVYSNQPQHF. The CDR3 DNA reads as TGTGCCAGCACCACGGACAGGGTATATAGCAATCAGCCCCAGCATTTT. The chain uses TRBV6-7 and TRBJ1-5, with TRBD1 matching 8 bases. TRBV6-7 has ORF status, its function being uncertain. The CDR3 totals 16 residues. With V trimmed by 7 bases and J by 0 bases, 8 bases remained unmatched.

The V gene is TRBV5-4, the J gene TRBJ2-5; D remains unclear. Germline V lookup: CDR1 SGHNT, CDR2 YYREEE (reference sequence). The CDR3 has 15 amino acids. V lost 1 base and J 1 base, leaving 11 bases between the germline ends. The CDR3 loop is CASSLPGPAQETQYF. CDR3 bases: TGTGCCAGCAGCTTGCCCGGGCCCGCCCAAGAGACCCAGTACTTC.

The chain links TRBV6-1 to TRBJ1-4; D gene ambiguous. The germline gives CDR1 MNHNS, CDR2 SASEGT. The CDR3 extends over 15 amino acids. V was clipped by 3 bases and J by 0 bases, with 8 bases between them. CDR3 bases: TGTGCCAGCAGTGATATGGGCACAACTAATGAAAAACTGTTTTTT. Translating gives CASSDMGTTNEKLFF.

V gene TRBV30 combines with J gene TRBJ2-5; 7 nucleotides agree with TRBD1. The CDR3 covers 14 residues. Germline V lookup: CDR1 GTSNPN, CDR2 SVGIG (reference sequence). Trimming at V came to 4 bases and at J to 5 bases, leaving 10 bases not matched to a gene. The CDR3 bases are TGTGCCTGGAAGACAGGGATTGCCGGGGAGACCCAGTACTTC. This gives the protein CAWKTGIAGETQYF.

Comment on this clone: Relative to the germline gene, one junction end is altered; a read error may explain this. This sequence joins TRBV7-9 and TRBJ2-2; maybe TRBD2 (5 bases). The CDR3 runs to 15 residues. Germline V lookup: CDR1 SEHNR, CDR2 FQNEAQ (reference sequence). The CDR3 sequence: CASSLGSGNTGELFF. The CDR3 bases are TGTGCCAGCAGCTTAGGCTCGGGGAACACTGGGGAGCTGTTTTTT.

The V and J genes are TRBV9 and TRBJ2-1; a weak D match, TRBD2 (6 bases). This CDR3 is built from 19 residues. CDR1 is SGDLS, CDR2 YYNGEE, per germline. V lost 0 bases and J 0 bases, leaving 19 bases between the germline ends. For the CDR3, the DNA is TGTGCCAGCAGCGTAGCATCAGGAGGGTGGTCGGCCTCCTACAATGAGCAGTTCTTC. It is translated as CASSVASGGWSASYNEQFF. The full variable domain, its missing parts supplied by reference TRBV9 and TRBJ2-1, is DSGVTQTPKHLITATGQRVTLRCSPRSGDLSVYWYQQSLDQGLQFLIQYYNGEERAKGNILERFSAQQFPDLHSELNLSSLELGDSALYFCASSVASGGWSASYNEQFFGPGTRLTVL.